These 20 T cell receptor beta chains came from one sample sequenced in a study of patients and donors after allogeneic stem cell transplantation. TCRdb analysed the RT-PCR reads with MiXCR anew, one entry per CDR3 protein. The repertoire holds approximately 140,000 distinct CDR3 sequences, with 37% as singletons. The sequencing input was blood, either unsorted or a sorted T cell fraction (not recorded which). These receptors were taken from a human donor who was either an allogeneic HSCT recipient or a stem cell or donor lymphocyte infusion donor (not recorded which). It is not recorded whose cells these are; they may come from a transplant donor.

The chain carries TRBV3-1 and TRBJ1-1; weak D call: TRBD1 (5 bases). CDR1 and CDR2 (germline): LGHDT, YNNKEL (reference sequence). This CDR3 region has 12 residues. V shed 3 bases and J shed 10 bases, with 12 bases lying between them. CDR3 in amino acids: CASSHEGMGAFF. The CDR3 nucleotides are TGTGCCAGCAGCCATGAGGGGATGGGAGCTTTCTTT. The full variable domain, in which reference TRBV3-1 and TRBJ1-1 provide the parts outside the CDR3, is DTAVSQTPKYLVTQMGNDKSIKCEQNLGHDTMYWYKQDSKKFLKIMFSYNNKELIINETVPNRFSPKSPDKAHLNLHINSLELGDSAVYFCASSHEGMGAFFGQGTRLTVV.

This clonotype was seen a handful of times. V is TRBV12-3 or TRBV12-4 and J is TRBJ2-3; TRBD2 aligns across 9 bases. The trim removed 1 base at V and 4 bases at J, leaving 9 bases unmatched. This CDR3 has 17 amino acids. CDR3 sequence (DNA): TGTGCCAGCAGTTTAGGAGGTCGCGGGGGGGCCCCAGATACGCAGTATTTT. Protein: CASSLGGRGGAPDTQYF.

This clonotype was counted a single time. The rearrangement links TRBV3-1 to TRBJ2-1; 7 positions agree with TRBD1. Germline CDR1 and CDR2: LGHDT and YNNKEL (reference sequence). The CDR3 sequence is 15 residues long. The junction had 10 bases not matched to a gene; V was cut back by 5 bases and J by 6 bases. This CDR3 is CASSEAGQAVNEQFF. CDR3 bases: TGTGCCAGCAGCGAAGCCGGACAGGCCGTCAATGAGCAGTTCTTC.

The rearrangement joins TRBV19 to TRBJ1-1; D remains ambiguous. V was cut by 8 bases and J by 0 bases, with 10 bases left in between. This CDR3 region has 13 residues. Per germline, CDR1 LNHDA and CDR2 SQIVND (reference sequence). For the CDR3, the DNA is TGTGCCAGTGTGACAACAGTGAACACTGAAGCTTTCTTT. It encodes CASVTTVNTEAFF.

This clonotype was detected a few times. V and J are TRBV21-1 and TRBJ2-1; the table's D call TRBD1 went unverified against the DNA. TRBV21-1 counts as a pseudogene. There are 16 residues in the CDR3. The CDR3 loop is CASSKAGRTAYNEQFF. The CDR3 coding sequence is TGTGCCAGCAGCAAAGCAGGCCGGACAGCCTACAATGAGCAGTTCTTC.

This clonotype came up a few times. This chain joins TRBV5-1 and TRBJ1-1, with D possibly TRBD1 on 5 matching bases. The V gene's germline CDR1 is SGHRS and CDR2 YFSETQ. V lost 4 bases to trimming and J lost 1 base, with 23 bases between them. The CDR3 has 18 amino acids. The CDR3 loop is CASSPATDPLPWNTEAFF. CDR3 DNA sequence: TGCGCCAGCAGCCCGGCGACAGACCCCCTCCCCTGGAACACTGAAGCTTTCTTT.

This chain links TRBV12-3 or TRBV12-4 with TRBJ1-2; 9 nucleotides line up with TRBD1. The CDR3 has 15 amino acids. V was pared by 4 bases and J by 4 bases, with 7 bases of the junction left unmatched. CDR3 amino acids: CASSSPGTGTYGYTF. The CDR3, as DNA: TGTGCCAGCAGTTCACCCGGGACAGGGACCTATGGCTACACCTTC.

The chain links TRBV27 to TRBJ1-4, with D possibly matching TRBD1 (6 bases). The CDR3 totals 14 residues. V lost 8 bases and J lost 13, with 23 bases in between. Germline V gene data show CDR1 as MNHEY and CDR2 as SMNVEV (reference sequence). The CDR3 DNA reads TGTGCCAGCGCACTTATACAGGGTGCTGGTGGACTGTTTTTT. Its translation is CASALIQGAGGLFF.

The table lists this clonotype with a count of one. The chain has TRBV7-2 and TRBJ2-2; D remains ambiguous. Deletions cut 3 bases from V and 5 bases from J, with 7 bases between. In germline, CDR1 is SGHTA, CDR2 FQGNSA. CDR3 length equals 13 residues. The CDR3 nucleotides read TGTGCCAGCAGCTTGCTCATTACCGGGGAGCTGTTTTTT. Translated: CASSLLITGELFF.

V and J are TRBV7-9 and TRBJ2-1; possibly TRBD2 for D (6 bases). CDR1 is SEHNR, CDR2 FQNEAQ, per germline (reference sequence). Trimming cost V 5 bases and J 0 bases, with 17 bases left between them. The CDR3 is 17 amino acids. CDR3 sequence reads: CASSRIAGPPSYNEQFF. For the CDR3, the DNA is TGTGCCAGCAGCCGAATCGCGGGGCCACCCTCCTACAATGAGCAGTTCTTC.

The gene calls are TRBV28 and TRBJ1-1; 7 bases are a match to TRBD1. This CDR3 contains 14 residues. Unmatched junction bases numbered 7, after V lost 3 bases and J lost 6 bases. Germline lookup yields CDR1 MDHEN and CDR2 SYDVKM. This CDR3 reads CASSFVGRGSEAFF. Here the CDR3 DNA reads TGTGCCAGCAGTTTTGTGGGCAGGGGGTCTGAAGCTTTCTTT.

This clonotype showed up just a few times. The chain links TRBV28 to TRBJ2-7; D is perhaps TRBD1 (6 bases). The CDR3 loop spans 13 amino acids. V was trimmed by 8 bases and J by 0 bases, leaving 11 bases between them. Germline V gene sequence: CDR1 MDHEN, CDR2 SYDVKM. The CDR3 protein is CASGEQGSYEQYV. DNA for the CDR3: TGTGCCAGCGGTGAACAGGGCTCCTACGAGCAGTACGTC.

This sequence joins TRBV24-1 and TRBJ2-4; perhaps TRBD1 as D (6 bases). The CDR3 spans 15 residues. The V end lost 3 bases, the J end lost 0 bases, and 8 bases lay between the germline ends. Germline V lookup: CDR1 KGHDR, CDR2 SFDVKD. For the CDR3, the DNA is TGTGCCACCAGTGATGGGACACTAGCCAAAAACATTCAGTACTTC. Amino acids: CATSDGTLAKNIQYF.

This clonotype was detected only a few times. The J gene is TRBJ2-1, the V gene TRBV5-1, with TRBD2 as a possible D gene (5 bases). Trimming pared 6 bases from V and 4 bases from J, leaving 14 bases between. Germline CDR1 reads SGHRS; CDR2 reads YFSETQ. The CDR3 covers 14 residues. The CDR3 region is CASTWVGIYNEQFF. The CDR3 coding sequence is TGCGCCAGCACTTGGGTCGGGATATACAATGAGCAGTTCTTC.

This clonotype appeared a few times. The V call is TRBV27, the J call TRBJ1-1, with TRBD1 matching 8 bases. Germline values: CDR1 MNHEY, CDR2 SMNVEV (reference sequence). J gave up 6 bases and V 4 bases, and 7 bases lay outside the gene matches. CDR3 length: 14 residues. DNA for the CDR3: TGTGCCAGCAGTTGGGGACAGGCGGGTCCTGAAGCTTTCTTT. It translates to CASSWGQAGPEAFF.

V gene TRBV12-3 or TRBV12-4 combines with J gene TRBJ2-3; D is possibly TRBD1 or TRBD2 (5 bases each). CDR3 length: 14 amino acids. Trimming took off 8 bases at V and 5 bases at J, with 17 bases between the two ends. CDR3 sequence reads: CASRGTVRGDTQYF. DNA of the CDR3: TGTGCCAGCCGAGGGACCGTCCGCGGAGATACGCAGTATTTT.

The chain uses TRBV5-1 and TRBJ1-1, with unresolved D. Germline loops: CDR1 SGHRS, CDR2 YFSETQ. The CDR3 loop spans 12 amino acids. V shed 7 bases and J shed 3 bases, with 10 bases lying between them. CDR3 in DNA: TGCGCCAGCCGCGACGGATACACTGAAGCTTTCTTT. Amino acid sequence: CASRDGYTEAFF.

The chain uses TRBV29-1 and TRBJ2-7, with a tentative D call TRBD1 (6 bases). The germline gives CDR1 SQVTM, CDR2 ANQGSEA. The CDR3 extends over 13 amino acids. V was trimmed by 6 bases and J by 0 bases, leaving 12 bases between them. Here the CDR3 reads CSVPGQSSYEQYF. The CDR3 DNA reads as TGCAGCGTCCCAGGACAGAGCTCCTACGAGCAGTACTTC.

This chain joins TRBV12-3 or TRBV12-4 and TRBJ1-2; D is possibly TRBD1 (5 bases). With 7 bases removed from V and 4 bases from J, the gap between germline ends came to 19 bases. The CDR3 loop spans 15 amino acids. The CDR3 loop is CASKADSGWAYGYTF. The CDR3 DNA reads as TGTGCCAGCAAGGCCGACAGCGGCTGGGCCTATGGCTACACCTTC.

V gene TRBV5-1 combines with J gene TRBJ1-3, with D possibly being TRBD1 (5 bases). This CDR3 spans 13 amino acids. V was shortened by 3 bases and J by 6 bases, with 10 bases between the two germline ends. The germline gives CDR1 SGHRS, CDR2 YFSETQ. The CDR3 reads CASSSTEENTIYF. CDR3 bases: TGCGCCAGCAGCTCGACAGAGGAAAACACCATATATTTT. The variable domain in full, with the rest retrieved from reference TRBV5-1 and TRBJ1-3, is KAGVTQTPRYLIKTRGQQVTLSCSPISGHRSVSWYQQTPGQGLQFLFEYFSETQRNKGNFPGRFSGRQFSNSRSEMNVSTLELGDSALYLCASSSTEENTIYFGEGSWLTVV.